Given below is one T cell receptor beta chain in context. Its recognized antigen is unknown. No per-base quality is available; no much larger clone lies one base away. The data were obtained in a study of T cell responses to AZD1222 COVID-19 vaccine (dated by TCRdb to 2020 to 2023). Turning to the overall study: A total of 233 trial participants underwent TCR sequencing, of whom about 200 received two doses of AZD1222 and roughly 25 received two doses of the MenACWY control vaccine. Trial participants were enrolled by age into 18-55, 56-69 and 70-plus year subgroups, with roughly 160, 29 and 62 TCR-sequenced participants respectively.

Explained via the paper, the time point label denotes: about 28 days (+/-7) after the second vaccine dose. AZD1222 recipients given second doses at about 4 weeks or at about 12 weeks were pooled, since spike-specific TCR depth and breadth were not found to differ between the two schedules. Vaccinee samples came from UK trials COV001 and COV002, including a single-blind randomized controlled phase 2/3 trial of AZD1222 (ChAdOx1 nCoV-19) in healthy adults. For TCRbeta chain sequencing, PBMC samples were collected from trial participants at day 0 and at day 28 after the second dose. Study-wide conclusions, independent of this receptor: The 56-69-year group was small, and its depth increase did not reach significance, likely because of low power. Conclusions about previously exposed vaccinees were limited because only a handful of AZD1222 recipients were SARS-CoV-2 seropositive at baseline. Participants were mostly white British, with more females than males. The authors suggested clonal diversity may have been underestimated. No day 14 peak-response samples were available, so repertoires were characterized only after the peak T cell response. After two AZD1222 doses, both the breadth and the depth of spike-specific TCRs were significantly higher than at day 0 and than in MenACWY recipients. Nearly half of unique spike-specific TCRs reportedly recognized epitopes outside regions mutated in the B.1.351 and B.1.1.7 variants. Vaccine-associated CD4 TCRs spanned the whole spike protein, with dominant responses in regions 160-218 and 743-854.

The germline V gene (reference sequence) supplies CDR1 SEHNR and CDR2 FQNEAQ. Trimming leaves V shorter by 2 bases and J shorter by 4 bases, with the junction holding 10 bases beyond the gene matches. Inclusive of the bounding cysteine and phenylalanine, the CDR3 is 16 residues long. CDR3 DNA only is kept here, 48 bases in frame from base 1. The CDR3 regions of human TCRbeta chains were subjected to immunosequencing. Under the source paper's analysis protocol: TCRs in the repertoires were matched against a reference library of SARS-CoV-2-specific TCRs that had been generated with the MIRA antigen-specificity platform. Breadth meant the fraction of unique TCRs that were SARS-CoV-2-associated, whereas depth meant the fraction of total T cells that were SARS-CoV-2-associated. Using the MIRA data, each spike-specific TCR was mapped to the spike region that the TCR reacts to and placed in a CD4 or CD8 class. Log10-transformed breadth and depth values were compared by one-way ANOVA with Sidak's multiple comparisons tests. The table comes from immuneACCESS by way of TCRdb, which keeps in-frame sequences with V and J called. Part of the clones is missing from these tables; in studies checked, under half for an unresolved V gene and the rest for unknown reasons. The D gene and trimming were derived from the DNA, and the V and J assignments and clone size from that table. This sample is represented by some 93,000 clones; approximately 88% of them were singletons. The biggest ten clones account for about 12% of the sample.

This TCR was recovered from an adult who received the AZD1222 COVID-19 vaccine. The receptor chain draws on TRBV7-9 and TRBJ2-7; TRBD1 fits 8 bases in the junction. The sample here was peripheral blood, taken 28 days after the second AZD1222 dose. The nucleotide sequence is TGTGCCAGCAGCTTACGGGGGACAGGAGTCCTATACGAGCAGTACTTC. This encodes CASSLRGTGVLYEQYF. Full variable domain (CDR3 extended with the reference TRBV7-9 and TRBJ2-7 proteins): DTGVSQNPRHKITKRGQNVTFRCDPISEHNRLYWYRQTLGQGPEFLTYFQNEAQLEKSRLLSDRFSAERPKGSFSTLEIQRTEQGDSAMYLCASSLRGTGVLYEQYFGPGTRLTVT.